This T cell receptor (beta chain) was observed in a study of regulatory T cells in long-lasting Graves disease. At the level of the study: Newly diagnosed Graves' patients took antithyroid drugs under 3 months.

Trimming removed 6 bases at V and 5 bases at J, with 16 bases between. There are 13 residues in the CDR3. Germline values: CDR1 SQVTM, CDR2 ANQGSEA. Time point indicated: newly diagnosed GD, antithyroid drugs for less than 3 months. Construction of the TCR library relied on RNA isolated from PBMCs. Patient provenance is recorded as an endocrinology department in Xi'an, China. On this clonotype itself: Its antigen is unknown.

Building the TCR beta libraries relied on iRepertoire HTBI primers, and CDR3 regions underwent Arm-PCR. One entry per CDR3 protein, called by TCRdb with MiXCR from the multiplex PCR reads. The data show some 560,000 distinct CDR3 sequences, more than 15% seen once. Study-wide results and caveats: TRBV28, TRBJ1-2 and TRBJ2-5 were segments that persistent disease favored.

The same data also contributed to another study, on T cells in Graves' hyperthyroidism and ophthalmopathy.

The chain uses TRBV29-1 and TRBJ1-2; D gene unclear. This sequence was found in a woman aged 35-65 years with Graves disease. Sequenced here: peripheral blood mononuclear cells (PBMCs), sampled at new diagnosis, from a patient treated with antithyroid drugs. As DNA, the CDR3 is TGCAGCGTCCCGCCAGTCAGCGAGTATGGCTACACCTTC. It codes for CSVPPVSEYGYTF.